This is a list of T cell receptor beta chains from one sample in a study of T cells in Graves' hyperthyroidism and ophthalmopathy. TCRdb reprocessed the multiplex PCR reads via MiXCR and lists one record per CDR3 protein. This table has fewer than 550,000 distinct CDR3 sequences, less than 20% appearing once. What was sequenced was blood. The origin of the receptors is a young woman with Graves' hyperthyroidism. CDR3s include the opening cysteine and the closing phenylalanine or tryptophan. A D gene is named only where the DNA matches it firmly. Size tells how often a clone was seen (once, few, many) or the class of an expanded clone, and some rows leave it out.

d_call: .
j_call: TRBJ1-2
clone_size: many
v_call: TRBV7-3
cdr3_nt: TGTGCCAGCAGCTTAAGCGGGGGGAACTATGGCTACACCTTC
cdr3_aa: CASSLSGGNYGYTF

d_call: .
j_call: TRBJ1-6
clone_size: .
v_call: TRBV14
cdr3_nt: TGTGCCAGCAGCGGATTCCGGAATTCACCCCTCCACTTT
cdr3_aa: CASSGFRNSPLHF

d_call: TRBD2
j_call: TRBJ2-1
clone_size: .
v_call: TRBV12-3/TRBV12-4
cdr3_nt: TGTGCCAGCAGTTTAAAGGGGACTAGCGGGATCTACAATGAGCAGTTCTTC
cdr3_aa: CASSLKGTSGIYNEQFF

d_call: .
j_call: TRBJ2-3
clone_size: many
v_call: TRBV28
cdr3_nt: TGTGCCAGCAGTTTATCAGTGACCTGGGGTACGCAGTATTTT
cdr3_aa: CASSLSVTWGTQYF

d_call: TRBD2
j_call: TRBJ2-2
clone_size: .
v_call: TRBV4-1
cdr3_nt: TGCGCCAGCAGCCCACCAGCGGGGGGGAACACCGGGGAGCTGTTTTTT
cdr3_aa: CASSPPAGGNTGELFF

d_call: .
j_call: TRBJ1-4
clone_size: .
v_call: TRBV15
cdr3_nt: TGTGCCACCAGCAGAGATACGGGTGCGGTTAATGAAAAACTGTTTTTT
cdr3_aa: CATSRDTGAVNEKLFF

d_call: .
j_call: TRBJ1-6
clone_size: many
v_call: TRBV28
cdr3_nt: TGTGCCAGCAGTTTATGGGCGGAGGGATCACCCCTCCACTTT
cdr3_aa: CASSLWAEGSPLHF

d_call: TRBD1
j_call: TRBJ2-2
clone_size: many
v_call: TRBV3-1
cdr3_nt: TGTGCCAGCAGCCCCAGGACAGGAAGCCCCGGGGAGCTGTTTTTT
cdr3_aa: CASSPRTGSPGELFF

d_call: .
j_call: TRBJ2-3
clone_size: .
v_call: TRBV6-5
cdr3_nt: TGTGCCAGCAGTTACTCGAGGGGACCTAGCACAGATACGCAGTATTTT
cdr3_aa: CASSYSRGPSTDTQYF

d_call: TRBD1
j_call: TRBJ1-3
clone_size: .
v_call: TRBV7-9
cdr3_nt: TGTGCCAGCAGTCGTACAGGGGCCTCTGGAAACACCATATATTTT
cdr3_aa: CASSRTGASGNTIYF

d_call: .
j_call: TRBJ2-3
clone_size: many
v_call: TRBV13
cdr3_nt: TGTGCCAGCAGCTACCAAAACACAGATACGCAGTATTTT
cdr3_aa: CASSYQNTDTQYF

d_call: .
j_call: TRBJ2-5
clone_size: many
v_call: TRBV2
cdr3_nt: TGTGCCAGCGCGCGGGAAAACTTCCAAGAGACCCAGTACTTC
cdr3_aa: CASARENFQETQYF

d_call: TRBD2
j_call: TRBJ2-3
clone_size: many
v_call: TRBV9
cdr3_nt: TGTGCCAGCAGCGGGGAGCGGGGGGTTTACACAGATACGCAGTATTTT
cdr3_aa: CASSGERGVYTDTQYF